This T cell receptor beta chain was observed in a study of blood T cell repertoires in COVID-19. Participants came from roughly 25 US areas, aged roughly 18 to 95 years. Participants reported their clinical history, and cohort assignment relied on those reports. Some clones are missing from TCRdb's copy, which holds only in-frame ones; the method was immunoSEQ multiplex PCR. The top ten clones hold 1.7% of a sample with around 290,000 clones, approximately 91% of them seen once. In germline, CDR1 is SGHVS, CDR2 FQNEAQ. With 1 base removed from V and 1 base from J, the gap between germline ends came to 7 bases. The CDR3 is made up of 14 amino acids.

Sample: PBMCs or T cells enriched from blood (not recorded which). The chain recombines TRBV7-8 with TRBJ2-5; D gene uncertain. The TCR sequence derives from a woman aged 40 to 50 who had recovered from COVID-19. The CDR3 DNA sequence: TGTGCCAGCAGCTTAGTCCCAGGCCAAGAGACCCAGTACTTC. Translating it yields CASSLVPGQETQYF.